These T cell receptor beta chains were read from a single sample in a study of T cell repertoires in cytomegalovirus infection. What these receptors recognize is not known. TCRdb ran MiXCR on the reads and lists one entry per CDR3 protein. The repertoire has about 150,000 distinct CDR3 sequences, more than 25% of them found once; the top ten carry 45% to 55%. The sample here was CD8+ T cells from cultured PBMCs, taken from culture after CMV antigen stimulation. These receptors originate from a human donor in good health (CMV status not recorded). Some clones in this sample may be carry-over from other donors' samples. The CDR3 runs from the conserved cysteine through the conserved F or W. Fields, in order: D gene, V gene, CDR3 protein. The D gene is left open where the match is weak.

>TRBD1|TRBV7-8
CASTQGGGQPQHF
>TRBD1|TRBV7-6
CASSRTGSAEAFF
>-|TRBV11-3
CASSSTGTNGNTEAFF
>TRBD1|TRBV28
CASSLEWDSKNQPQHF
>-|TRBV7-2
CASRRLAPGKLFF
>TRBD2|TRBV6-1
CASRPLRGAHNEQFF
>TRBD1|TRBV5-6
CASSLWTGITYNEQFF
>-|TRBV7-9
CASRAWTINTEAFF
>-|TRBV6-5
CASSFTWGSGVEAFF
>-|TRBV4-2
CASSHGGGMNTEAFF
>-|TRBV25-1
CASSEYGGWNEQFF
>-|TRBV5-4
CASSLIVRPYEQYF
>-|TRBV19
CASIDTSTDTQYF
>-|TRBV7-2
CASSVRGGSEKLFF
>-|TRBV28
CASSLYSELTDTQYF
>TRBD2|TRBV28
CASSSPKETSGDPDGELFF
>-|TRBV28
CASSLGTVTNTGELFF
>TRBD1|TRBV6-2/TRBV6-3
CASSWDRVYEQFF
>-|TRBV27
CASSPTYTGREQFF
>-|TRBV6-1
CASSEVPNTEAFF
>-|TRBV6-1
CASIARGQNLYEQYF
>TRBD1|TRBV28
CASSLTGSTNEKLFF
>-|TRBV24-1
CATSDLGPDNEQFF
>TRBD1|TRBV5-1
CASSPFPGQIEQYF
>-|TRBV6-1
CASSSTGSAEAFF
>-|TRBV6-5
CASSWGRDYNEQFF
>TRBD2|TRBV20-1
CSANVGLAGYEQYF
>-|TRBV7-3
CASSLNLGTAHGYTF
>TRBD1|TRBV7-9
CASSYLPDRSNYGYTF
>-|TRBV27
CASSTTGWSSYEQYF
>TRBD1|TRBV7-8
CASSLARTGGTEAFF
>-|TRBV5-6
CASSLPPGSNTGELFF
>-|TRBV4-1
CASSQDPDSYQPQHF
>TRBD1|TRBV7-9
CASSSGTGRYEQYF
>-|TRBV7-2
CASSLGGGLYNEQFF
>-|TRBV27
CASSQTRNEQFF
>TRBD1|TRBV19
CASSTFEGQGAYEQYF
>-|TRBV4-1
CASSPTSLVGELFF
>TRBD1|TRBV12-3/TRBV12-4
CASSAQGYGQPQHF
>TRBD1|TRBV19
CASSPGDRVYNEQFF
>TRBD2|TRBV6-5
CATRLAGSYLSTDTQYF
>-|TRBV2
CASSGTVAYF
>-|TRBV11-2
CASSFVELKNTGELFF
>-|TRBV10-3
CAISEGPPPGSSYNEQFF
>-|TRBV5-6
CASSLSLSIGELFF
>TRBD2|TRBV12-3/TRBV12-4
CASSSPLAGGPKTQYF
>-|TRBV19
CASSIGRGGYEQYF
>-|TRBV5-6
CASSLASTGNEKLFF
>-|TRBV12-3/TRBV12-4
CASSLVVAGETQYF
>-|TRBV7-3
CASSLEGWWGTQYF
>-|TRBV7-2
CASSFTGSNTEAFF
>-|TRBV6-2/TRBV6-3
CASSWEGGSNQPQHF
>-|TRBV27
CASSFHRDNYGYTF
>-|TRBV6-5
CASSYSVRNEQFF
>-|TRBV7-3
CASSLGGTSPLHF
>TRBD1|TRBV6-5
CASSKGPGGPSNQPQHF
>TRBD1|TRBV7-9
CASSLGGQGDIQYF
>-|TRBV10-3
CAISEFYRANTEAFF